These 3 T cell receptor gamma chains originate from one sample sequenced in a study of γδ T cells in repeated Plasmodium falciparum infection. Bulk repertoires came from Vgamma9/Vdelta2+ or Vdelta2-negative gammadelta T cells flow-sorted from PBMC. TCRdb re-processed the multiplex PCR reads via CATT. The table lists around 14,000 gamma-chain clones, more than 1.5% of them singletons. The specimen was gamma-delta T cells from blood. The receptors come from a pool of human donors (malaria-infected and uninfected, not separated).

This clone has more than one count but fewer than ten. TCRdb pairs this DNA with a much larger clone's protein that differs at residue 3, likely a read error; the protein shown was translated from the DNA. Other DNA sequences in the sample encode the same CDR3. This chain uses TRGV3 with TRGJ1 or TRGJ2. The J gene, absent from TCRdb, was called here by matching the DNA to germline. The CDR3 is made up of 13 amino acids. Germline values: CDR1 VTNTFY, CDR2 YDVSTARD (reference sequence). DNA for the CDR3: TGTGCCGCCTGGGACAGGCGAGGATATAAGAAACTCTTT. Amino acids: CAAWDRRGYKKLF.

This clone came up a few times. TCRdb shows a much larger clone's protein in place of this DNA's translation, and the two differ at residue 10, likely through a read error; the protein shown is translated from the DNA. The V gene corresponds to TRGV4; no J gene was called. The V gene's germline CDR1 is EGSTGY and CDR2 YDSYTSSV. The CDR3 extends over 12 amino acids. The DNA of the CDR3 is TGTGCCACCTGGGCCCTGCGGTATAAGAGACTCTTT. This encodes CATWALRYKRLF.

Note on this clone: The TCRdb protein comes from a much larger clone and disagrees with this DNA's translation at residue 11, likely due to a read error; the protein given here is derived from the DNA. The rearrangement uses TRGV9 and TRGJP. No J gene is reported in TCRdb; it was inferred here by comparing the DNA with germline. The germline gives CDR1 GITISATS, CDR2 ISYDGTV (reference sequence). This CDR3 has 18 amino acids. CDR3 protein: CALWEVLTPEFGKKIKVF. The CDR3 DNA is TGTGCCTTGTGGGAGGTGCTTACCCCGGAGTTTGGCAAAAAAATCAAGGTATTT.